A selection of T cell receptor beta chains follows, all from one sample in a study of blood T cell repertoires in COVID-19. Produced via immunoSEQ multiplex PCR; TCRdb's table is partial and in-frame only. The repertoire has around 150,000 clones, approximately 73% of them found once; the top ten carry less than 4.5%. Sequenced material: peripheral blood. These receptors originate from a man aged 55 to 70 with acute or convalescent COVID-19. Both conserved end residues are part of each CDR3. D genes are given only for firm matches.

-	TRBV7-6	TRBJ1-5	CASSKEPFDQPQHF
-	TRBV27	TRBJ2-1	CASSWRQDSHEQFF
-	TRBV10-3	TRBJ2-7	CAISPGGISYEQYF
-	TRBV4-1	TRBJ1-5	CASSQEPREANQPQHF
-	TRBV15	TRBJ2-3	CATSFSGADTDTQYF
-	TRBV19	TRBJ1-2	CASSLASPINYGYTF
-	TRBV7-9	TRBJ2-7	CASSPETGPEQYF
TRBD1	TRBV3-1/TRBV3-2	TRBJ2-3	CASSQGQGADTQYF
TRBD1	TRBV5-1	TRBJ1-2	CASSLEGGTGNYGYTF
TRBD1	TRBV5-6	TRBJ2-1	CASSHDRAYNEQFF
TRBD2	TRBV4-2	TRBJ2-4	CASSQGGGDQYF
-	TRBV3-1/TRBV3-2	TRBJ1-1	CASRPTGNTEAFF
TRBD2	TRBV30	TRBJ2-3	CAWSLAGASSTDTQYF
-	TRBV2	TRBJ1-1	CASTNSGGARAFF
-	TRBV5-8	TRBJ1-1	CASSLLGGWDTEAFF
TRBD2	TRBV29-1	TRBJ2-1	CSGGLAGGIYNEQFF
-	TRBV12-3/TRBV12-4	TRBJ2-1	CASSPVDNEQFF
TRBD1	TRBV18	TRBJ1-4	CASSRTGQGTDEKLFF